The clone carrying this TCR beta chain was counted a single time. Antigen unknown. Germline V gene lookup returns CDR1 GTSNPN and CDR2 SVGIG (reference sequence). The CDR3 is made up of 18 amino acids. The V gene lost 4 bases and the J gene lost 9 bases, with 31 bases spanning the gap. The data were obtained in a study of Tregs in tolerant kidney transplant recipients. Unstimulated regulatory T cells (CD4+CD25+CD127-), CD4+CD25- non-regulatory cells, CD4 and CD8 cells were FACS-sorted from thawed PBMCs. Study conclusions and caveats: Biological reproducibility was not directly addressed, but technical replication error appeared minimal. Few patients were studied, so findings need validation in larger groups. Tregs expanded with activated donor B cells seemed most donor-specific.

Libraries were prepared by immunoSEQ multiplex PCR; TCRdb keeps only in-frame clonotypes and omits some of them. The profile shows about 240,000 clones, approximately 83% of them singletons. Sequences were obtained from CD4+ T cells from blood. The V call is TRBV30, the J call TRBJ2-1; D possibly corresponds to TRBD2 (5 bases). This clonotype was obtained from a human donor in good health. For the CDR3, the DNA is TGTGCCTGGACCCGCCCCTCCGACCGGGATGAGGGCGTTCTTGAGCAGTTCTTC. It translates to CAWTRPSDRDEGVLEQFF.